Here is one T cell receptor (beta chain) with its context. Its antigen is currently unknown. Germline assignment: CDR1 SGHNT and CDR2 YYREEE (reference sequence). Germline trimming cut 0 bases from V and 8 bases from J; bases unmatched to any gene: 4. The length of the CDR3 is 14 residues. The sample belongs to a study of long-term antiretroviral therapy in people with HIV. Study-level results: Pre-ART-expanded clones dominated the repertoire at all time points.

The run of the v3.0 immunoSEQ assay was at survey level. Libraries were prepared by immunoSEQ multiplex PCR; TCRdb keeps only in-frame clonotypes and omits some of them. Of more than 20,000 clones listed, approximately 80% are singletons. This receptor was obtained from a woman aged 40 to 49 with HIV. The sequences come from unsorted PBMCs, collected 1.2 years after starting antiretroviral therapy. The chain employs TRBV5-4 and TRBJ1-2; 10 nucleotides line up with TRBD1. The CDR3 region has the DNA TGTGCCAGCAGCTTGGGACAGGGGGCGCGAGGCTACACCTTC. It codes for CASSLGQGARGYTF.